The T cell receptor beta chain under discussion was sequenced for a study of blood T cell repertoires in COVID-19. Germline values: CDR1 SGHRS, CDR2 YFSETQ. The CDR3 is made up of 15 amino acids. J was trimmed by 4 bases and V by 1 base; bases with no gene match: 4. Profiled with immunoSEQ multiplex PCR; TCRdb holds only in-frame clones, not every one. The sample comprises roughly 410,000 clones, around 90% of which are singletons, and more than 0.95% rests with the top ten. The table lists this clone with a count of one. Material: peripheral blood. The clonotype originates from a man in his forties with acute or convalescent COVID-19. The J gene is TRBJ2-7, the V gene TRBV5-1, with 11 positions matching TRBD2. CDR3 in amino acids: CASSLTSGRGYEQYF. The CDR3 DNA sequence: TGCGCCAGCAGCTTGACTAGCGGGAGAGGTTACGAGCAGTACTTC.